This TCR beta chain was retrieved from a study of metastatic and nonmetastatic thyroid tumors. Study context: From malignant and benign thyroid patients, repertoires in blood and in tumor or nodule tissue were compared.

With MiXCR, TCRdb called clones anew from the PCR reads. The table shows 30,000 or so clones, with roughly a fifth occurring only once. Each patient went into thyroid surgery without having received any treatment. Germline V gene lookup returns CDR1 MNHNS and CDR2 SASEGT. V shed 6 bases and J 2 bases; nucleotides not matched to a gene: 6. CDR3 length: 15 amino acids. Sequenced: blood. The chain links TRBV6-1 to TRBJ1-2; TRBD1 agrees at 10 bases. This sequence originates from a female donor with papillary thyroid cancer or a benign thyroid nodule (not recorded which). Some clones in this sample may be carry-over from other donors' samples. CDR3: CASRGTGDWNYGYTF. CDR3 DNA: TGTGCCAGCAGAGGGACAGGGGATTGGAACTATGGCTACACCTTC.